Detailed here is one TCR beta chain. This sample was taken from a study of blood T cell repertoires in COVID-19. As for the study in general: Researchers got acute and convalescent COVID-19 samples from the United States, Italy and Spain. Sources were T cells, B-cell-depleted T cells, or PBMCs; the material itself was cDNA or gDNA.

Authors' processing steps: Estimates of nucleated cell counts were drawn from the amplification of reference gene primers. Data came from immunoSEQ multiplex PCR; TCRdb stores just in-frame clones and leaves some out. Clonal size and the V and J genes are those of that table, whereas D and trimming came from the DNA. The data contain 250,000 to 350,000 clones, 75% to 90% of them seen just once; the ten biggest clones take up 2.5% to 3%. Per the germline V gene, CDR1 is LNHDA and CDR2 is SQIVND (reference sequence). Trimming shortened V by 1 base and J by 6 bases, and 10 bases separated the two germline ends. The CDR3 is made up of 13 amino acids.

The sequence came from a woman aged 25-40 years with active or convalescent COVID-19. The sample was peripheral blood. The chain uses TRBV19 and TRBJ2-7, with no clear D. As DNA, the CDR3 is TGTGCCAGTAGTATAGGGGTTTCGGGCGAGCAGTACTTC. Translating it yields CASSIGVSGEQYF.